This TCR beta chain originates from a study of blood T cell repertoires in COVID-19 (dated by TCRdb to 2018 to 2020). Background for the entire study: Samples covering the acute and convalescent phases of COVID-19 were provided by collaborators in the United States, Italy and Spain. Where HLA class I and class II types were available, the types were taken from metadata supplied by the sample provider, not from assay-based typing. The prospective study material was composed of cDNA or gDNA derived from T cells, B-cell-depleted T cells, or PBMCs. The repertoires were released in a freely available public database meant as a resource for research on the immune response to SARS-CoV-2. Nearly every sample came with metadata listing a de-identified subject ID, COVID-19 status, age in years and sex. Samples were obtained from the ongoing ImmuneRACE study (first 160 participants) and from 950 to 1,500 subjects provided by 6 global collaborators. The dataset comprised deeply sampled blood TCRbeta repertoires from subjects exposed to, actively infected with, or recovered from COVID-19. Broad study findings and their caveats: The quantity of clinical and demographic metadata differed by source and by participant and was supplied without curation.

TCRbeta CDR3 regions were amplified from genomic DNA using the immunoSEQ Assay, a bias-controlled multiplex PCR. Under the source paper's analysis protocol: The number of nucleated cells in each sample was estimated by amplification of reference gene primers within the assay. To quantify the absolute abundance of each unique TCRbeta CDR3 rearrangement, sequence reads were collapsed and filtered. For each sample, productive Simpson clonality was calculated as the square root of Simpson's diversity index across productive rearrangements. TCRdb limited this immuneACCESS table to in-frame rearrangements with V and J called. A share of clones is missing; checked studies link under half to unresolved V genes, and the rest is unexplained. The V and J calls and clone size were taken over from that table, and D and trimming were inferred from the DNA. This sample gives 150,000 to 250,000 clones in total; 80% to 90% of them show up just once. The ten largest clonotypes hold about 11% of the sample.

Participants in the prospective study were aged about 18 to 95 years, lived in over 20 United States geographic areas, and enrolled through a virtual design. Cohort assignment in the prospective study relied on participant-reported clinical history from a screening survey and a study questionnaire. Recovered participants in ImmuneRACE Cohort 3 were defined by two consecutive negative NP/OP PCR tests, clearance by a healthcare professional, or resolution of symptoms. In the prospective study, whole blood, serum and a nasopharyngeal or oropharyngeal swab were collected from each participant by mobile phlebotomists. Additional blood draws and questionnaires over an approximately two-month period could optionally be provided by prospective study participants. Blood samples from the prospective study were shipped frozen or at room temperature prior to DNA extraction. For this clone: Its antigen target is currently unknown. Per-base quality was not reported, and no clone a single base away is much larger than it.

The CDR3 numbers 14 residues from cysteine through phenylalanine. This entry keeps only the CDR3 DNA: 42 bases, framed from base 1. Trimming costs V 1 base and J 2 bases, and their ends lie 9 bases apart. Looking up the germline V gene yields CDR1 SGHAT and CDR2 FQNNGV. Sample: PBMCs or T cells enriched from blood (not recorded which). Recombination linked TRBV11-2 to TRBJ2-7; no D segment can be confidently identified. This sequence originates from a middle-aged man who had recovered from COVID-19. The DNA sequence is as follows: TGTGCCAGCAGCTTAGGGTCAGGAACCTACGAGCAGTACTTC. It encodes CASSLGSGTYEQYF. The CDR3, completed at both ends by the reference TRBV11-2 and TRBJ2-7 genes, gives the full variable domain EAGVAQSPRYKIIEKRQSVAFWCNPISGHATLYWYQQILGQGPKLLIQFQNNGVVDDSQLPKDRFSAERLKGVDSTLKIQPAKLEDSAVYLCASSLGSGTYEQYFGPGTRLTVT.